This T cell receptor (beta chain) was profiled in a study of shared clonotypes between healthy human individuals. This table comes from immunoSEQ multiplex PCR, and its TCRdb copy is limited to in-frame clones, with some not included. The repertoire holds approximately 710,000 clones, with around 90% as singletons. The V and J ends lost 4 bases and 4 bases respectively, with 20 bases between them. The CDR3 length is 16 residues. In germline, CDR1 is LGHNA, CDR2 YNFKEQ. This receptor was obtained from a man aged 18 to 35 in good health. Some clones in this sample may be carry-over from other donors' samples. Sequencing was carried out using memory CD8+ T cells from PBMCs. Subset described: CD45RO+ cells pooled with CCR7-negative TemRA cells. The chain combines TRBV4-2 with TRBJ2-7; D remains unclear. The CDR3 DNA follows: TGTGCCAGCAGCCGAATCAGGTTGAACGCGCCTTACGAGCAGTACTTC. It yields the protein CASSRIRLNAPYEQYF.